The TCR beta chain under discussion was sequenced for a study of T cells expressing NK-cell markers (dated by TCRdb to 2020 to 2022). Regarding the research as a whole: Three sorted T-cell subsets (CD3+CD56+NKG2C+, CD3+CD56+NKG2C- and CD3+CD56-NKG2C+) from eight donors had their TCR beta-chain repertoires profiled. The eight sequenced donors were randomly selected healthy volunteers, three men and five women. Among the eight sequenced donors, only one was HCMV-seronegative, while the other seven were HCMV-seropositive. Illumina HiSeq 2000/2500, MiSeq or NextSeq was used to sequence libraries as 2 x 150 bp reads. Points the paper makes about the study in general: In several donors, the dominant CD3+CD56+NKG2C+ clonotypes were among the top 10 CD8+ clonotypes and accounted for roughly 1.0-7.5% of CD8+ T cells. Those dominant clonotypes were again the most abundant among CD3+CD56-NKG2C+ cells in a few donors, at about 25-65%. Whether the expanded NKG2C-expressing T cell clones were specific for HCMV antigens was left unclear.

The CDR3 contains 17 residues, cysteine and phenylalanine counted. Only the protein is available. HCMV-specific IgG was detected in serum with a commercial ELISA kit to determine HCMV serostatus. Peripheral blood mononuclear cells were isolated from blood by Ficoll density gradient centrifugation. For this clonotype: The antigen it binds to is not known.

The listed sequencing device is Illumina HiSeq 2000. The TCR beta cDNA libraries were made using 5'RACE template switching, a step that added both a universal primer site and unique molecular identifiers. cDNA synthesis was primed from the TCR beta constant segment, followed by two successive PCR amplification steps. As for the authors' bioinformatics: MIGEC was used to demultiplex reads and group reads by UMI, and MiTCR was used to assemble and quantify clonotypes. To remove erroneous sequences, TCR cDNA sequences were retained only when supported by two or more reads. The tcR package was used for downstream repertoire analysis, and clonotypes were matched across fractions by CDR3 nucleotide sequence plus V segment. VDJmatch was used to annotate antigen specificity against VDJdb, with one amino acid substitution in CDR3 allowed. With the reads reprocessed by TCRdb, a single entry stands for each CDR3 protein sequence and no DNA is reported. TCRdb, not the authors, supplied the V and J calls. The record for this sample contains some 600,000 distinct CDR3 sequences. The ten largest clones add up to roughly 3.4% of the sample.

The sequence joins TRBV12-3 or TRBV12-4 to TRBJ1-6; TCRdb names TRBD1, which stays unverified in the absence of DNA. The sequence came from a man between 18 and 29 years old in good health. Donor details come from another sample of the same person, matched by shared clones. Sequencing input: blood T cells: a sorted CD56 or NKG2C T cell subset, CD4+ or CD8+ T cells, or bulk PBMC T cells (not recorded which). The CDR3 loop reads CASSLPVTGGYNSPLHF.